Listed below are T cell receptor beta chains from one sample, sequenced in a study of CD8 T cells in Susac syndrome. Each CDR3 protein gets one entry after TCRdb re-called the immunoSEQ multiplex PCR reads with MiXCR. Among under 95,000 distinct CDR3 sequences listed, 95% were seen once. Sequences were obtained from CD8+ T cells from PBMCs. These receptors all stem from a human donor with Susac syndrome. Each CDR3 is given with its conserved first and last residue. D genes are given only for firm matches.

TRBJ2-5 | TRBV6-5 | - | TGTGCCAGCAGTTACTCAAGTTTGGAGACCCAGTACTTC | CASSYSSLETQYF
TRBJ2-1 | TRBV4-1 | - | TGCGCCAGCAGCCAAGGAACAGGTTCAGGTAATGAGCAGTTCTTC | CASSQGTGSGNEQFF
TRBJ2-1 | TRBV20-1 | - | TGCAGTGCTAGAGTTCGATTTAGCTCCTACAATGAGCAGTTCTTC | CSARVRFSSYNEQFF
TRBJ2-5 | TRBV20-1 | - | TGCAGTGCTAGAGGGGAGACCCAGTACTTC | CSARGETQYF
TRBJ2-3 | TRBV7-6 | - | TGTGCCAGCAGCTCTAGCACTACAGGACTCTCCACAGATACGCAGTATTTT | CASSSSTTGLSTDTQYF
TRBJ2-7 | TRBV20-1 | TRBD1 | TGCAGTGCGGACAGGGTCTCCTACGAGCAGTACTTC | CSADRVSYEQYF
TRBJ1-1 | TRBV19 | - | TGTGCCAGTAGTATGACGGGGTCGGACACTGAAGCTTTCTTT | CASSMTGSDTEAFF
TRBJ2-1 | TRBV28 | TRBD2 | TGTGCCAGCAGTTCCCGAGGGACTACTTACAATGAGCAGTTCTTC | CASSSRGTTYNEQFF
TRBJ2-3 | TRBV20-1 | TRBD1 | TGCAGTGCTCGAGGGACAGGGGACGCAGATACGCAGTATTTT | CSARGTGDADTQYF
TRBJ2-1 | TRBV12-3/TRBV12-4 | - | TGTGCCAGCAGTTTGCGGACGACGAACAATGAGCAGTTCTTC | CASSLRTTNNEQFF
TRBJ2-5 | TRBV20-1 | - | TGCAGTGCTAGAGTGCGGCGACTAGGTCAACAAGAGACCCAGTACTTC | CSARVRRLGQQETQYF
TRBJ2-7 | TRBV7-9 | TRBD2 | TGTGCCAGCAGCCCCGGGAGCGGGACCACCGAGCAGTACTTC | CASSPGSGTTEQYF
TRBJ2-7 | TRBV7-6 | TRBD2 | TGTGCCAGCAGCTTAGGGACTAGCGGCGAGCAGTACTTC | CASSLGTSGEQYF